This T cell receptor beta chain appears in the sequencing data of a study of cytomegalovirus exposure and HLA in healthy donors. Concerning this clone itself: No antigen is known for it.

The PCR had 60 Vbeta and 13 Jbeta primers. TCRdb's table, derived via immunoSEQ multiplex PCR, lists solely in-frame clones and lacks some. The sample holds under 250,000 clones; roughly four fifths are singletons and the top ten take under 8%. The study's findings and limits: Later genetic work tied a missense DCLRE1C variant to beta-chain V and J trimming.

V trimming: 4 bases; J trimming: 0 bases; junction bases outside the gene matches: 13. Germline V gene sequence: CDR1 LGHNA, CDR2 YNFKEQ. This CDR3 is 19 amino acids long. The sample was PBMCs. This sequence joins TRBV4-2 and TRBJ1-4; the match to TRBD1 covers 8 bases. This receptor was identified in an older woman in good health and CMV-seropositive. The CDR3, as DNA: TGTGCCAGCAGCCTCGGACAGGGTATGCCCCTTGCAACTAATGAAAAACTGTTTTTT. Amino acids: CASSLGQGMPLATNEKLFF.